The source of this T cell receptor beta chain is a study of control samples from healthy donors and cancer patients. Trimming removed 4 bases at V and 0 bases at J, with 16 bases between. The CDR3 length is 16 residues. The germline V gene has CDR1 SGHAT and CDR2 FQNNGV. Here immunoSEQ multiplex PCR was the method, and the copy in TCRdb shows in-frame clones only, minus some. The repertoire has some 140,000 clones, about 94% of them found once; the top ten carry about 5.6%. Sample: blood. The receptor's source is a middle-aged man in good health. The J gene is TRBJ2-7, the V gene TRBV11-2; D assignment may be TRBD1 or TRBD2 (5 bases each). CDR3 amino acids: CASSSDRDGHSYEQYF. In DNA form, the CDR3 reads TGTGCCAGCAGCTCAGACCGGGACGGTCACTCCTACGAGCAGTACTTC.